These T cell receptor beta chains were read from a single sample in a study of shared clonotypes between healthy human individuals. Produced via immunoSEQ multiplex PCR; TCRdb's table is partial and in-frame only. The data contain 110,000 or so clones, around 66% of them singletons. What was sequenced was memory CD8+ T cells sorted from blood. Receptors were obtained from a woman aged 25 to 39 in good health. Each CDR3 is given with its conserved first and last residue. D genes are given only for firm matches.

v_call: TRBV11-2; d_call: TRBD2; cdr3_length: 15; j_call: TRBJ2-3; cdr3_nt: TGTGCCAGCAGCAACCTAAGCGGGAGATGGGATACGCAGTATTTT; cdr3_aa: CASSNLSGRWDTQYF
v_call: TRBV27; d_call: -; cdr3_length: 15; j_call: TRBJ2-7; cdr3_nt: TGTGCCAGCAGTTTCCTCGGACGGACCTCCTACGAGCAGTACTTC; cdr3_aa: CASSFLGRTSYEQYF
v_call: TRBV7-9; d_call: -; cdr3_length: 13; j_call: TRBJ1-4; cdr3_nt: TGTGCCAGCAGAACCCCACTGGGTGAAAAACTGTTTTTT; cdr3_aa: CASRTPLGEKLFF
v_call: TRBV25-1; d_call: -; cdr3_length: 14; j_call: TRBJ2-7; cdr3_nt: TGTGCCAGCAGTGAAGGGGTATCAGGGAGCGAGCAGTACTTC; cdr3_aa: CASSEGVSGSEQYF
v_call: TRBV28; d_call: -; cdr3_length: 17; j_call: TRBJ2-7; cdr3_nt: TGTGCCAGCAGTTTCCCCCAACAGGTGACGGGCGGGCACGAGCAGTACTTC; cdr3_aa: CASSFPQQVTGGHEQYF
v_call: TRBV5-4; d_call: -; cdr3_length: 13; j_call: TRBJ2-7; cdr3_nt: TGTGCCAGCAGCTTTTTAGCGGAGGACGAGCAGTACTTC; cdr3_aa: CASSFLAEDEQYF
v_call: TRBV18; d_call: TRBD2; cdr3_length: 15; j_call: TRBJ2-7; cdr3_nt: TGTGCCAGCAGTTGGACTAGCGGGAGTCAGTACGAGCAGTACTTC; cdr3_aa: CASSWTSGSQYEQYF
v_call: TRBV28; d_call: -; cdr3_length: 14; j_call: TRBJ1-3; cdr3_nt: TGTGCCAGCCACCCGGGGTACTCTGGAAACACCATATATTTT; cdr3_aa: CASHPGYSGNTIYF
v_call: TRBV4-2; d_call: -; cdr3_length: 16; j_call: TRBJ2-7; cdr3_nt: TGTGCCAGCAGCCAAGATCGGGAGCCCTCCTTCTACGAGCAGTACTTC; cdr3_aa: CASSQDREPSFYEQYF
v_call: TRBV27; d_call: -; cdr3_length: 14; j_call: TRBJ1-1; cdr3_nt: TGTGCCAGCAGTTTAGGCGTTATGAACACTGAAGCTTTCTTT; cdr3_aa: CASSLGVMNTEAFF